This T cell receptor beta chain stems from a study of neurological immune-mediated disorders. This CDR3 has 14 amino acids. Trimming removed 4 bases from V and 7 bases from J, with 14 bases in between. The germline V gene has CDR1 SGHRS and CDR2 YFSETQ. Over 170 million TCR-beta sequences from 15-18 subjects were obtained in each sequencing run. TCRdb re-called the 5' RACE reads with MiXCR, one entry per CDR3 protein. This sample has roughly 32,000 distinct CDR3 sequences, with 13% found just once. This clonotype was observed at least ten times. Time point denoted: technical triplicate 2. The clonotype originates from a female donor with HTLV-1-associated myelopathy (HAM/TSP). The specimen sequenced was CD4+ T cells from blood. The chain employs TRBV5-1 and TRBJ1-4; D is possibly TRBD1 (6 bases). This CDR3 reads CASSPQTGSEKLFF. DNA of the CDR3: TGCGCCAGCAGCCCCCAGACAGGAAGTGAAAAACTGTTTTTT. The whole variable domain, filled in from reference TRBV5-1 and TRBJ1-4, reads KAGVTQTPRYLIKTRGQQVTLSCSPISGHRSVSWYQQTPGQGLQFLFEYFSETQRNKGNFPGRFSGRQFSNSRSEMNVSTLELGDSALYLCASSPQTGSEKLFFGSGTQLSVL.